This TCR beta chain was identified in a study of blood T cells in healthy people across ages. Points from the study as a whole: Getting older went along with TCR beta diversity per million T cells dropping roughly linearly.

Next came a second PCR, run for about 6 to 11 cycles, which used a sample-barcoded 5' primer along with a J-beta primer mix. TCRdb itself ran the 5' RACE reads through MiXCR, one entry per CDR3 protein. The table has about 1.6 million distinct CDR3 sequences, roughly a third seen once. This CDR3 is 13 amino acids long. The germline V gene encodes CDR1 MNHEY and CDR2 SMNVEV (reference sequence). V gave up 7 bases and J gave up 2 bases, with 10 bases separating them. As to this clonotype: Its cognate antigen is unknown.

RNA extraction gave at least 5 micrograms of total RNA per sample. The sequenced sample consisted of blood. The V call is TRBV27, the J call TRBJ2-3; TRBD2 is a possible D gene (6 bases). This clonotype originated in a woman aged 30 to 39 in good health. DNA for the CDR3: TGTGCCAGCATAGAGCGGGCCACAGATACGCAGTATTTT. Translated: CASIERATDTQYF.